This T cell receptor (beta chain) was identified in a study of identical twins. TCRdb re-analysed the 5' RACE reads in MiXCR, keeping a single row per CDR3 protein. The repertoire consists of roughly 250,000 distinct CDR3 sequences, with over 12% occurring once and the leading ten covering 8.5% to 10%. The V gene lost 6 bases and the J gene lost 5 bases, with 11 bases spanning the gap. The CDR3 consists of 13 residues. Germline-derived CDR1 and CDR2 are KGHSH and LQKENI. This clonotype was picked up many times. This receptor was identified in a woman under 30 in good health. The rearrangement joins TRBV18 to TRBJ1-5; possibly TRBD1 for D (5 bases). Sequenced input: memory (CD45RO+) T cells sorted from blood. The CDR3 nucleotides read TGTGCCAGCTCCCCGGGACGGGATCAGCCCCAGCATTTT. Protein: CASSPGRDQPQHF.